This T cell receptor beta chain was identified in a study of T cell responses to AZD1222 COVID-19 vaccine. Looking at the study overall: Second doses that came at about 4 or about 12 weeks were put together.

Deletions cut 7 bases from V and 1 base from J, with 10 bases between. CDR1 MNHEY and CDR2 SMNVEV come from the germline V gene (reference sequence). The CDR3 has 13 amino acids. Comment on this clone: The antigen remains unidentified.

Study outcomes and limitations: Spike-specific TCR breadth and depth rose after two AZD1222 doses. The span of vaccine-associated CD4 TCRs extended across spike, with dominance at 160-218 and 743-854. The repertoires were collected only after the peak T cell response.

Using immunoSEQ multiplex PCR, the repertoire was profiled, and TCRdb retains in-frame clones only, with some absent. The data hold roughly 140,000 clones, with about 93% observed a single time. The chain links TRBV27 to TRBJ1-1; the D gene is possibly TRBD1 (5 bases). This TCR was recovered from an adult in good health. The material sequenced was peripheral blood, taken on day 0 of AZD1222 vaccination. The CDR3 DNA reads as TGTGCCAGCAAGTACAGGAGGAACACTGAAGCTTTCTTT. It translates to CASKYRRNTEAFF.